The clone carrying this T cell receptor beta chain was observed a single time. A Seattle source enrolled patients during active infection and followed them longitudinally. In the authors' methods: How many nucleated cells were present was estimated from reference gene primer amplification. Sequenced by immunoSEQ multiplex PCR; TCRdb stores in-frame clones only, minus some. That table furnishes V, J and clone size, whereas the DNA furnished D and trimming. The sample has approximately 180,000 clones, about 86% seen once; the top ten hold roughly an eighth. This specimen comes from a study of blood T cell repertoires in COVID-19. Study as a whole: PBMCs, B-cell-depleted T cells, or T cells were the source of the cDNA or gDNA that made up the material.

The CDR3 contains 15 residues. J lost 4 bases, V lost 2 bases, and 7 bases had no gene match. The V gene's germline CDR1 is LNHNV and CDR2 YYDKDF (reference sequence). V and J are TRBV15 and TRBJ2-7; 8 nucleotides align to TRBD1. Sequenced input: peripheral blood. The TCR was taken from a woman aged 70-85 years with COVID-19, enrolled during active disease. In DNA, the CDR3 is TGTGCCACCAGCAGACAGAGGGACAGGCAATACGAGCAGTACTTC. Its protein product is CATSRQRDRQYEQYF.